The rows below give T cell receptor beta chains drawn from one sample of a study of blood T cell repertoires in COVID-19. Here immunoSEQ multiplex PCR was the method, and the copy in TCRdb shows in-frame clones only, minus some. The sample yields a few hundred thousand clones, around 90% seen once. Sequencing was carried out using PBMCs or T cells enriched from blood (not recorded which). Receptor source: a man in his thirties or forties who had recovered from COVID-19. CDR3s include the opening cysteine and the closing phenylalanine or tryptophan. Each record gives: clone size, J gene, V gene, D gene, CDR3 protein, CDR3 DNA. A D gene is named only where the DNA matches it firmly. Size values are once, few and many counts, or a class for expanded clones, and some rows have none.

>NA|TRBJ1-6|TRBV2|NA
CASSERDKIRSPLHF
TGTGCCAGCAGTGAAAGGGACAAAATTCGGTCACCCCTCCACTTT
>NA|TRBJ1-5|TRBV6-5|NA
CASSTGHLRQPQHF
TGTGCCAGCAGCACGGGACACCTCAGACAGCCCCAGCATTTT
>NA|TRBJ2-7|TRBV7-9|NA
CASSAVGRGYEQYF
TGTGCCAGCAGCGCCGTGGGCAGGGGTTACGAGCAGTACTTC
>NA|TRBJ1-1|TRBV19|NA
CASSIDGGRYTEAFF
TGTGCCAGTAGTATAGACGGGGGGCGGTACACTGAAGCTTTCTTT
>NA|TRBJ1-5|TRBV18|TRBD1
CASSPRANRGEQPQHF
TGTGCCAGCTCACCACGGGCGAACAGGGGGGAACAGCCCCAGCATTTT
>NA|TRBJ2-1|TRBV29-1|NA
CSVDLRTYNEQFF
TGCAGCGTTGACCTGAGGACCTACAATGAGCAGTTCTTC
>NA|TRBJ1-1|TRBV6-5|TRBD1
CASSISGQGRTEAFF
TGTGCCAGCAGTATATCGGGACAGGGCAGGACTGAAGCTTTCTTT
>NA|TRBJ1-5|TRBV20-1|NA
CSASDGNQPQHF
TGCAGTGCTAGTGACGGTAATCAGCCCCAGCATTTT
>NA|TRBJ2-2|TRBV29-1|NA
CSVEGAQGLNTGELFF
TGCAGCGTTGAAGGGGCACAGGGTCTTAACACCGGGGAGCTGTTTTTT
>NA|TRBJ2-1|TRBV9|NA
CASSVASATYNEQFF
TGTGCCAGCAGCGTAGCTAGCGCGACCTACAATGAGCAGTTCTTC
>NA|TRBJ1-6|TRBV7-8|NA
CASSLRREGSPLHF
TGTGCCAGCAGCCTACGTAGGGAGGGTTCACCCCTCCACTTT
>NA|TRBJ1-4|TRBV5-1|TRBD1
CASSWGDRTTNEKLFF
TGCGCCAGCAGCTGGGGGGACAGGACCACTAATGAAAAACTGTTTTTT
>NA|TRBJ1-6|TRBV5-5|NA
CASSLGRSEGWDSPLHF
TGTGCCAGCAGCTTGGGGCGGTCGGAGGGCTGGGATTCACCCCTCCACTTT
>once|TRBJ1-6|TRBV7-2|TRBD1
CASSLGGTANSPLHF
TGTGCCAGCAGCTTAGGGGGGACAGCCAATTCACCCCTCCACTTT
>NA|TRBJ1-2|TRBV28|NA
CASSSRVGGYTF
TGTGCCAGCAGTTCCAGGGTTGGCGGCTACACCTTC
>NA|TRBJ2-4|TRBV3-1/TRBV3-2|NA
CASSQGPLAKNIQYF
TGTGCCAGCAGCCAAGGTCCTTTAGCCAAAAACATTCAGTACTTC
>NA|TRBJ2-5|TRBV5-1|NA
CASSSTGAGQETQYF
TGCGCCAGCAGCTCCACAGGGGCGGGACAAGAGACCCAGTACTTC
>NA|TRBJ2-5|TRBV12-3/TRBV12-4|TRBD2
CASSFRLAPQYF
TGTGCCAGCAGTTTCCGACTAGCGCCCCAGTACTTC
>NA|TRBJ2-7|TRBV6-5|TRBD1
CASRVPGQTYEQYF
TGTGCCAGCAGGGTACCGGGACAGACCTACGAGCAGTACTTC
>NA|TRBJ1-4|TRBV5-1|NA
CASSSDIAENEKLFF
TGCGCCAGCAGCTCGGACATAGCAGAGAATGAAAAACTGTTTTTT
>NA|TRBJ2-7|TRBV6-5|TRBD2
CASIGSGGYSYEQYF
TGTGCCAGCATAGGTAGCGGGGGTTACTCCTACGAGCAGTACTTC
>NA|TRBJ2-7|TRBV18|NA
CASSPGRFYEQYF
TGTGCCAGCTCACCGGGCAGATTCTACGAGCAGTACTTC
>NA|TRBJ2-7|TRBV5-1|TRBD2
CASRPNLAGGQEQYF
TGCGCCAGCAGACCCAATCTAGCGGGGGGGCAAGAGCAGTACTTC
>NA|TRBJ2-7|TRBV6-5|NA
CASSYSYRDKQYF
TGTGCCAGCAGTTACTCTTACAGGGACAAGCAGTACTTC
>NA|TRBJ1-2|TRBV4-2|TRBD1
CASSQVGTGVYGYTF
TGTGCCAGCAGCCAAGTTGGCACAGGGGTCTATGGCTACACCTTC
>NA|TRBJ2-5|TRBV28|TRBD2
CASSATTSSEETQYF
TGTGCCAGCAGTGCAACGACTAGCTCGGAAGAGACCCAGTACTTC
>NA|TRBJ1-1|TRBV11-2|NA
CASSPRISANTEAFF
TGTGCCAGCAGCCCGAGGATATCGGCTAACACTGAAGCTTTCTTT
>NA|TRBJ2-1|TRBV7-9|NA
CASSPGIEQFF
TGTGCCAGCAGTCCGGGGATTGAGCAGTTCTTC
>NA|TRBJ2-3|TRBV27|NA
CASRRTASSRGTDTQYF
TGTGCCAGCCGCCGGACAGCCTCCTCCCGGGGCACAGATACGCAGTATTTT
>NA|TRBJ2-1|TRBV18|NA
CASAQNREGEQFF
TGTGCCAGCGCCCAGAACAGGGAGGGTGAGCAGTTCTTC
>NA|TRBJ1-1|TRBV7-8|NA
CASTQIAGREAFF
TGTGCCAGCACCCAGATAGCAGGGCGTGAAGCTTTCTTT
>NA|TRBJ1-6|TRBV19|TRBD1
CASGGQGLNSPLHF
TGTGCCAGTGGGGGACAGGGCCTTAATTCACCCCTCCACTTT
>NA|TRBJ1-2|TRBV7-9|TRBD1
CASRRDRAGGYTF
TGTGCCAGCAGACGCGACAGGGCAGGTGGCTACACCTTC
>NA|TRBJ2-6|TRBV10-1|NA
CASSGQASPLAF
TGCGCCAGCAGTGGACAGGCTTCCCCCCTAGCTTTC
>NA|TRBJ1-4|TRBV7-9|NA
CASSQGQGELFF
TGTGCCAGCAGCCAAGGGCAGGGTGAACTGTTTTTT
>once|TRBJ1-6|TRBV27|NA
CASSLAGMVSPLHF
TGTGCCAGCAGTTTAGCAGGGATGGTTTCACCCCTCCACTTT
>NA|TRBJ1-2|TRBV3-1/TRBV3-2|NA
CASSQGGYYGYTF
TGTGCCAGCAGCCAAGGGGGCTACTATGGCTACACCTTC
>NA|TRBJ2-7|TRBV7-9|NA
CASSLAGRTYEQYF
TGTGCCAGCAGCTTAGCGGGCAGGACCTACGAGCAGTACTTC
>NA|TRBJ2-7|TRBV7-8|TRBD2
CASSLAPGLAAYEQYF
TGTGCCAGCAGCTTAGCTCCGGGACTAGCGGCCTACGAGCAGTACTTC
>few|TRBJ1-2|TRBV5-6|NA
CASSFLGAGTLNGYTF
TGTGCCAGCAGCTTCCTAGGAGCCGGAACGTTGAATGGCTACACCTTC
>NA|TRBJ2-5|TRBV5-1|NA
CASSLAPPGQGETQYF
TGCGCCAGCAGCTTGGCACCCCCGGGACAAGGAGAGACCCAGTACTTC
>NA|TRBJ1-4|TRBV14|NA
CASSPHTTTNEKLFF
TGTGCCAGCAGCCCCCACACCACAACTAATGAAAAACTGTTTTTT
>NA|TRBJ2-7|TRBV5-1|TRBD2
CASSIDPGLERDEQYF
TGCGCCAGCAGCATTGATCCGGGACTAGAGCGCGACGAGCAGTACTTC
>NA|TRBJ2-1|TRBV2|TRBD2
CASSFSGGSYNEQFF
TGTGCCAGCAGTTTTAGCGGGGGTTCCTACAATGAGCAGTTCTTC
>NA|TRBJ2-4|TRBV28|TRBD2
CASSLFGGGETAKNIQYF
TGTGCCAGCAGTTTATTCGGTGGGGGGGAAACGGCCAAAAACATTCAGTACTTC
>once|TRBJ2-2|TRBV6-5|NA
CASSYWGPNTGELFF
TGTGCCAGCAGTTACTGGGGGCCGAACACCGGGGAGCTGTTTTTT
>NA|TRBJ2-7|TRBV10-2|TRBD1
CASSMTGGAYEQYF
TGCGCCAGCAGCATGACAGGGGGGGCCTACGAGCAGTACTTC
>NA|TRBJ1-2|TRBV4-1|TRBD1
CASSPAITSDREFGYTF
TGCGCCAGCAGCCCCGCCATTACTTCTGACAGGGAGTTCGGCTACACCTTC
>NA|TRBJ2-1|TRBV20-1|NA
CSASNRDGIGNEQFF
TGCAGTGCAAGTAACAGGGATGGGATCGGCAATGAGCAGTTCTTC
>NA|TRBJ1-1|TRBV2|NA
CASTRTGLGNTEAFF
TGTGCCAGCACCAGAACAGGGTTGGGGAACACTGAAGCTTTCTTT
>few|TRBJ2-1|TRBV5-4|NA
CASSLKLPKYNEQFF
TGTGCCAGCAGCTTGAAACTACCGAAATACAATGAGCAGTTCTTC
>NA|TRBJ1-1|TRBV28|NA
CASSLGRVTEAFF
TGTGCCAGCAGTTTAGGCAGGGTGACTGAAGCTTTCTTT
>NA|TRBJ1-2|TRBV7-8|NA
CASSLARADGYTF
TGTGCCAGCAGCTTAGCGCGGGCAGATGGCTACACCTTC
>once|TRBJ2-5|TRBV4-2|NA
CASSLSLASQETQYF
TGTGCCAGCAGCCTCTCACTAGCTTCACAAGAGACCCAGTACTTC